Reported below is one TCR beta chain. Its antigen is unknown. The CDR3 runs to 13 residues. Trimming removed 3 bases from V and 4 bases from J, with 9 bases in between. Germline CDR1 reads SNHLY; CDR2 reads FYNNEI. The study reverse transcribed the entire isolated RNA, so it sequenced expressed TCRB transcripts. TCRdb's copy holds only in-frame clones and misses some; the assay was immunoSEQ multiplex PCR. The table shows 970,000 or so clones, with roughly 17% occurring only once. This entry comes from a study of beta chain features in type 1 diabetes. Whole-study context: Patients shared similar age, gender and cell yields with healthy donors. General observations from the study: TCRB repertoires of naive, central memory and Treg cells appeared more similar among patients than among healthy donors. The question left open here concerned HLA type influencing TCRB rearrangement. More deletions and fewer insertions at VDJ junctions were found in patients with type 1 diabetes.

The chain is built from TRBV2 and TRBJ2-5; D is perhaps TRBD2 (5 bases). What was sequenced was naive CD4+ T cells from blood. The source of this sequence is a young woman in good health. The CDR3 region has the DNA TGTGCCAGCAGTGATGGCCTAGCAGAGACCCAGTACTTC. This translates into CASSDGLAETQYF.